This is a list of T cell receptor beta chains from one sample in a study of cytomegalovirus exposure and HLA in healthy donors. The assay was immunoSEQ multiplex PCR, and TCRdb's table has in-frame clones only and misses some. Of 210,000 or so clones listed, 75% to 90% are singletons. Sequenced: PBMCs. Receptors were obtained from a boy aged 2 to 10 in good health and CMV-seronegative. Both conserved end residues are part of each CDR3. The order of the fields is D gene, J gene, CDR3 length, V gene, clone size, CDR3 protein, CDR3 DNA. The D gene is left open where the match is weak. Expanded clones get a size class; other rows say once, few or many, or leave the size out.

TRBD1 TRBJ2-7 16 TRBV7-9 . CASSLAGTGATYEQYF TGTGCCAGCAGCTTAGCCGGGACAGGGGCGACCTACGAGCAGTACTTC
. TRBJ1-1 14 TRBV29-1 . CSAIGRGGGTEAFF TGCAGCGCAATTGGTCGGGGAGGAGGGACCGAAGCTTTCTTT
. TRBJ1-2 13 TRBV6-1 . CANQGSYPYGYTF TGTGCCAACCAGGGTAGCTATCCCTATGGCTACACCTTC
. TRBJ1-2 12 TRBV29-1 . CSVDDRLYGYTF TGCAGCGTTGATGACAGGCTCTATGGCTACACCTTC
TRBD2 TRBJ2-1 14 TRBV19 . CASEPRAGGHEQFF TGTGCCAGTGAGCCTAGGGCGGGAGGTCATGAGCAGTTCTTC
. TRBJ1-1 15 TRBV7-9 . CASSLKDGVNTEAFF TGTGCCAGCAGCCTCAAAGACGGGGTAAACACTGAAGCTTTCTTT
. TRBJ2-5 14 TRBV5-6 . CASSLLAGGETQYF TGTGCCAGCAGCTTGCTGGCGGGTGGAGAGACCCAGTACTTC
. TRBJ2-3 12 TRBV5-5 . CASSFLADTQYF TGTGCCAGCAGCTTTTTAGCGGATACGCAGTATTTT
TRBD1 TRBJ2-1 16 TRBV4-2 . CASSQEWDRTYNEQFF TGTGCCAGCAGCCAAGAATGGGACAGAACCTACAATGAGCAGTTCTTC
TRBD2 TRBJ2-7 15 TRBV11-2 . CASSPRLAEAYEQYF TGTGCCAGCAGCCCCCGGCTAGCGGAAGCCTACGAGCAGTACTTC
TRBD2 TRBJ2-5 15 TRBV10-3 . CAIRGTSGISETQYF TGTGCCATCCGCGGGACTAGCGGGATCTCTGAGACCCAGTACTTC
. TRBJ1-4 16 TRBV7-9 . CASSTPKGGISEKLFF TGTGCCAGCAGCACGCCAAAAGGGGGAATAAGTGAAAAACTGTTTTTT
TRBD1 TRBJ2-7 15 TRBV9 . CASSVTGQASYEQYF TGTGCCAGCAGCGTAACCGGACAGGCCTCCTACGAGCAGTACTTC
TRBD2 TRBJ2-2 15 TRBV7-6 . CASSPTSAYTGELFF TGTGCCAGCAGCCCCACTAGCGCGTACACCGGGGAGCTGTTTTTT
. TRBJ1-2 12 TRBV2 once CASIEGAYGYTF TGTGCCAGCATAGAAGGGGCCTATGGCTACACCTTC
TRBD1 TRBJ2-2 15 TRBV19 . CASSITQGSTGELFF TGTGCCAGTAGTATAACACAGGGGAGTACCGGGGAGCTGTTTTTT
. TRBJ2-2 12 TRBV6-1 . CASRVLVGELFF TGTGCCAGCAGAGTACTAGTCGGGGAGCTGTTTTTT
. TRBJ1-2 15 TRBV11-2 . CASSFWDTRAYGYTF TGTGCCAGCAGCTTTTGGGACACTCGGGCCTATGGCTACACCTTC
TRBD1 TRBJ1-1 16 TRBV14 . CASSPRDRQGGSEAFF TGTGCCAGCAGCCCCCGAGACCGACAGGGGGGCTCTGAAGCTTTCTTT
. TRBJ2-7 16 TRBV10-1 . CASRPEGGRDTYEQYF TGCGCCAGCAGACCCGAGGGGGGGCGGGATACCTACGAGCAGTACTTC
TRBD2 TRBJ2-1 13 TRBV27 . CASCGGVYNEQFF TGTGCCAGCTGTGGGGGGGTTTACAATGAGCAGTTCTTC
. TRBJ2-5 14 TRBV13 . CASSPPLSEETQYF TGTGCCAGCAGCCCGCCGCTCAGTGAAGAGACCCAGTACTTC
. TRBJ2-6 16 TRBV2 . CASSPPMTPGANVLTF TGTGCCAGCAGTCCCCCCATGACACCTGGGGCCAACGTCCTGACTTTC
. TRBJ1-3 13 TRBV30 . CAWRAHSGNTIYF TGTGCCTGGAGAGCGCACTCTGGAAACACCATATATTTT
. TRBJ2-1 15 TRBV5-4 . CASTPEETGFNEQFF TGTGCCAGCACCCCTGAGGAGACGGGATTCAATGAGCAGTTCTTC
TRBD1 TRBJ1-1 14 TRBV19 once CASSTGTGVTEAFF TGTGCCAGTAGTACCGGGACAGGGGTCACTGAAGCTTTCTTT
. TRBJ1-4 12 TRBV30 . CAWKGANEKLFF TGTGCCTGGAAGGGAGCTAATGAAAAACTGTTTTTT
. TRBJ2-1 15 TRBV10-3 . CAISEGDSSYNEQFF TGTGCCATCAGTGAGGGTGACAGCTCCTACAATGAGCAGTTCTTC
. TRBJ1-1 11 TRBV19 . CASSIEAEAFF TGTGCCAGTAGTATAGAGGCCGAAGCTTTCTTT
. TRBJ1-1 12 TRBV6-5 . CASSYGQCEAFF TGTGCCAGCAGTTACGGACAGTGTGAAGCTTTCTTT
TRBD2 TRBJ2-1 15 TRBV7-9 . CASSTGLAGRNEQFF TGTGCCAGCAGCACCGGACTAGCGGGACGCAATGAGCAGTTCTTC
. TRBJ1-2 16 TRBV15 . CATSRGGHGSDYGYTF TGTGCCACCAGCAGAGGGGGACACGGGTCGGACTATGGCTACACCTTC
TRBD1 TRBJ2-5 15 TRBV7-2 . CASSVQTGAQETQYF TGTGCCAGCAGCGTTCAAACAGGGGCTCAAGAGACCCAGTACTTC
TRBD1 TRBJ1-2 14 TRBV14 . CASSDYQGAGGYTF TGTGCCAGCAGCGACTACCAGGGGGCGGGAGGCTACACCTTC
. TRBJ1-5 15 TRBV6-6 few CASIPFRGSNQPQHF TGTGCCAGCATCCCCTTCCGAGGGAGCAATCAGCCCCAGCATTTT
. TRBJ1-5 13 TRBV2 few CASSDGYNQPQHF TGTGCCAGCAGTGACGGGTATAATCAGCCCCAGCATTTT
. TRBJ1-5 14 TRBV30 . CAWSVGASNQPQHF TGTGCCTGGAGTGTCGGTGCGAGCAATCAGCCCCAGCATTTT
. TRBJ1-1 12 TRBV29-1 . CSGAGIYTEAFF TGTAGCGGGGCAGGGATCTACACTGAAGCTTTCTTT
. TRBJ2-5 14 TRBV6-5 . CASSYSPGWETQYF TGTGCCAGCAGTTACTCCCCGGGATGGGAGACCCAGTACTTC
. TRBJ1-2 13 TRBV19 . CASSLTGRGGYTF TGTGCCAGTAGTCTTACAGGGCGCGGTGGCTACACCTTC
. TRBJ1-1 13 TRBV6-5 few CASSRTTGAKAFF TGTGCCAGCAGCCGAACGACAGGAGCCAAAGCTTTCTTT
. TRBJ1-2 13 TRBV6-5 . CASSSGRSLGYTF TGTGCCAGCAGTTCGGGAAGGAGTCTGGGCTACACCTTC
. TRBJ1-1 14 TRBV2 few CASSEGWRNTEAFF TGTGCCAGCAGTGAAGGCTGGAGGAACACTGAAGCTTTCTTT
. TRBJ2-5 17 TRBV5-6 . CASSLRASGLAGETQYF TGTGCCAGCAGCTTACGGGCCAGCGGTCTTGCAGGAGAGACCCAGTACTTC
. TRBJ1-1 15 TRBV5-1 few CASSLDWGTGNEAFF TGCGCCAGCAGCTTGGATTGGGGCACAGGGAATGAAGCTTTCTTT
. TRBJ1-2 12 TRBV30 . CAWSQGSHGYTF TGTGCCTGGAGTCAGGGGTCCCATGGCTACACCTTC
TRBD1 TRBJ1-1 15 TRBV14 once CASSQGTGMNTEAFF TGTGCCAGCAGCCAAGGGACAGGGATGAACACTGAAGCTTTCTTT
. TRBJ2-5 13 TRBV6-5 . CASSYAEQVTQYF TGTGCCAGCAGTTACGCGGAACAAGTGACCCAGTACTTC
. TRBJ2-7 12 TRBV10-3 . CAISPGSYEQYF TGTGCCATCAGTCCAGGCTCCTACGAGCAGTACTTC
. TRBJ1-4 14 TRBV7-9 few CASSLRADNEKLFF TGTGCCAGCAGCTTGAGGGCCGATAATGAAAAACTGTTTTTT
. TRBJ1-2 14 TRBV1 . CTSGLTGWIQGYTF TGCACCAGCGGCTTGACAGGCTGGATTCAGGGCTACACCTTC
. TRBJ2-7 14 TRBV6-6 . CAAGKTHSSYEQYF TGTGCCGCCGGGAAAACACACTCATCCTACGAGCAGTACTTC
TRBD2 TRBJ2-7 14 TRBV5-4 . CASSLGGSSYEQYF TGTGCCAGCAGCTTAGGCGGGAGCTCCTACGAGCAGTACTTC
TRBD1 TRBJ1-1 11 TRBV6-1 . CAVDRENAAFF TGTGCCGTGGACAGGGAAAATGCGGCTTTCTTT
. TRBJ1-4 14 TRBV15 . CATRPRATNEKLFF TGTGCCACCAGGCCCCGGGCAACTAATGAAAAACTGTTTTTT
TRBD2 TRBJ2-1 13 TRBV19 . CASSGRLAGVLFF TGTGCCAGTAGTGGGAGACTAGCGGGGGTGCTTTTCTTC